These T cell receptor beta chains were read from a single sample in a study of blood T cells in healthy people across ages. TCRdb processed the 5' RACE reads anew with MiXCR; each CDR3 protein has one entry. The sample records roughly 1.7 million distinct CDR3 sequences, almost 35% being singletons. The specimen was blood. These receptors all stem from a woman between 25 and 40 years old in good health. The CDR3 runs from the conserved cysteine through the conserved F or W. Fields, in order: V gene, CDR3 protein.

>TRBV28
CASTLLGGTGQYF
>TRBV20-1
CSARDSGPSSTDTQYF
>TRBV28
CASSFSGPQETQYF
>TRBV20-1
CSARLTSESWNEQFF
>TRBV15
CATRGVSYNEQFF
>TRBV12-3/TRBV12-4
CAITRADNYNEQFF
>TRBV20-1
CSARDSSRGETGELFF
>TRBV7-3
CASSLTGDREEETQYF
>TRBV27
CASSPDRAHYGYTF
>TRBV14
CASSQGLGKGETQYF
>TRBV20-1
CSAREQGHYGYTF
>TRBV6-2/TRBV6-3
CASTFFATNNEQFF
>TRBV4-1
CASSGIRAGLWGKETQYF
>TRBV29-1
CSVEYQGGGFYGYTF
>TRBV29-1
CSARWPRRDYNEQFF
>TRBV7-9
CASTDTWGSKRNEQFF
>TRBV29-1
CGVESGSTGELFF
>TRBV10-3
CAISETPTYNEQFF
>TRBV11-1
CASSSDTHSYEQYF
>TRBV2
CVSSEGVRGNYGYTF
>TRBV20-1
CSASLRDRGFDQPQHF
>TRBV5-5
CASSSGVRYGYTF
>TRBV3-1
CASSPRGLGYEQYF
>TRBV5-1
CASRLTSGDEQYF
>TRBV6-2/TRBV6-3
CASTLPKGRGSPLHF
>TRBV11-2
CASSWDRAADTQYF
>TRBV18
CASSQARQSPSTDTQYF
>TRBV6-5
CASRTYSGPGETQYF